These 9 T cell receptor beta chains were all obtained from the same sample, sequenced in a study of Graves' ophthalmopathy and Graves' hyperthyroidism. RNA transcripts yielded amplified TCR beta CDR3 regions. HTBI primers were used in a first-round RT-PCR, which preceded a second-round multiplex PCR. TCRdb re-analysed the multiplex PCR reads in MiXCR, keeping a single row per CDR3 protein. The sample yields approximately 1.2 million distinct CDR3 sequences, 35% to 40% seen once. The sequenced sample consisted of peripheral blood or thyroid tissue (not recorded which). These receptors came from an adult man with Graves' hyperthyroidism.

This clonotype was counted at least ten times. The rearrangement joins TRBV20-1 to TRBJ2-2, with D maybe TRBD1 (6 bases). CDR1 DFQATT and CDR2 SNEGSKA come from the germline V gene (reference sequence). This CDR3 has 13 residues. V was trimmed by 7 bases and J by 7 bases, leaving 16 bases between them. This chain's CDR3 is CSGRDMPDGELFF. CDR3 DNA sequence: TGCAGTGGCCGGGACATGCCTGACGGGGAGCTGTTTTTT.

The CDR3 reads CSAIEGPPLSYEQYF. CDR3 bases: TGCAGTGCTATAGAGGGGCCGCCCCTCTCCTACGAGCAGTACTTC. This chain connects TRBV20-1 to TRBJ2-7; D may be TRBD1 or TRBD2 (5 bases each). This CDR3 contains 15 residues. Trimming shortened V by 4 bases and J by 0 bases, and 16 bases separated the two germline ends. Germline V gene data show CDR1 as DFQATT and CDR2 as SNEGSKA (reference sequence).

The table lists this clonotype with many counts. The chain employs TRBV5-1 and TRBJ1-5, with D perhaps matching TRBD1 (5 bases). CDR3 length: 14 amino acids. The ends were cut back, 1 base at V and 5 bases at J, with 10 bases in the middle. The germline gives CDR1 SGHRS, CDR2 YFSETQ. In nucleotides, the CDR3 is TGCGCCAGCAGCTTGACAGGAGTGGATCAGCCCCAGCATTTT. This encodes CASSLTGVDQPQHF.

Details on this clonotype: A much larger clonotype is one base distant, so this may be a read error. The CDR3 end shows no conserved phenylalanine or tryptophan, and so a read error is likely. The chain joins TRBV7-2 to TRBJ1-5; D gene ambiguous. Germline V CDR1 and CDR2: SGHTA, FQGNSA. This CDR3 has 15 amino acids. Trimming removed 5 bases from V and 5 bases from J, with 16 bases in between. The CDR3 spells CASSAYVLPDQPQHC. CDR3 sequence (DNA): TGTGCCAGCAGCGCTTACGTCCTCCCTGATCAGCCCCAGCATTGT.

The CDR3 region is CASTLQGTEETQHF. The DNA of the CDR3 is TGTGCCAGCACCCTGCAGGGGACGGAAGAGACCCAGCATTTT. The genes are TRBV2 and TRBJ1-5; a possible D gene is TRBD1 (6 bases). The germline V gene has CDR1 SNHLY and CDR2 FYNNEI. CDR3 length equals 14 residues. V shed 7 bases and J shed 11 bases, with 21 bases lying between them. Drawing the rest from reference TRBV2 and TRBJ1-5, the complete variable domain is EPEVTQTPSHQVTQMGQEVILRCVPISNHLYFYWYRQILGQKVEFLVSFYNNEISEKSEIFDDQFSVERPDGSNFTLKIRSTKLEDSAMYFCASTLQGTEETQHFGDGTRLSIL.

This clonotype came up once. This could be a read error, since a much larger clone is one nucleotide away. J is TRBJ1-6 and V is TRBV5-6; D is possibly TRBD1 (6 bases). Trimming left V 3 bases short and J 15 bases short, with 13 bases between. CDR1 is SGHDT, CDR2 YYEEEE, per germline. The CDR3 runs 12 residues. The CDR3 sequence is CASSSTTGLLHF. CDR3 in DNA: TGTGCCAGCAGCTCCACGACAGGCCTCCTCCACTTT.

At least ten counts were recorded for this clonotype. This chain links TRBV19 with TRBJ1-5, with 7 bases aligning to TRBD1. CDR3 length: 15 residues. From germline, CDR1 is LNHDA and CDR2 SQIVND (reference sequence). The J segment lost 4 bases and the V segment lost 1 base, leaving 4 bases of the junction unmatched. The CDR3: CASSIVSTGNQPQHF. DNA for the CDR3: TGTGCCAGTAGTATAGTCTCGACAGGGAATCAGCCCCAGCATTTT.

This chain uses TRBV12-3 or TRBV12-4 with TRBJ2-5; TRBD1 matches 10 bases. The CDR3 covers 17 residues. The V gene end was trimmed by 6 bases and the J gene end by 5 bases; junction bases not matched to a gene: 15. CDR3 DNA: TGTGCCAGCAGCCCCGTCGTGACAGGGGGCGCGGGGGAGACCCAGTACTTC. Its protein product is CASSPVVTGGAGETQYF.

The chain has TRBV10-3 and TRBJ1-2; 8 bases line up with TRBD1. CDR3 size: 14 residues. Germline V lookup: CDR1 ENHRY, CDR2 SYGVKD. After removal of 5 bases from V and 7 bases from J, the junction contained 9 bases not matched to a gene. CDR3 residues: CAISYGGQEVGYTF. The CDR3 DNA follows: TGTGCCATCAGTTACGGGGGACAGGAGGTTGGCTACACCTTC.